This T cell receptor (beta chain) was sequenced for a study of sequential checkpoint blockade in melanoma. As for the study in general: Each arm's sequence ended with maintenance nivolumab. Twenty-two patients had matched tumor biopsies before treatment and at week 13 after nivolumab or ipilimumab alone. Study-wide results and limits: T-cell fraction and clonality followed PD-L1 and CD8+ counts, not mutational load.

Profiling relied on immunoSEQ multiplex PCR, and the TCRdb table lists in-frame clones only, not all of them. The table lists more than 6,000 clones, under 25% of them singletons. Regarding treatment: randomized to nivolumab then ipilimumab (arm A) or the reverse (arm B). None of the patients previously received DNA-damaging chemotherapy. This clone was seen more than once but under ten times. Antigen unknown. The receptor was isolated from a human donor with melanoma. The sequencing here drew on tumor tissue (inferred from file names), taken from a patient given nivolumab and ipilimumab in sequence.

The CDR3 nucleotides are TGCAGCGTTTATGTTGACAGGGAGTACGAGCAGTACTTC. Translating it yields CSVYVDREYEQYF. This chain connects TRBV29-1 to TRBJ2-7; 7 nucleotides match TRBD1. V gave up 5 bases and J gave up 4 bases; unmatched junction bases: 8. This CDR3 comprises 13 residues. Germline V gene sequence: CDR1 SQVTM, CDR2 ANQGSEA.